This is a list of T cell receptor beta chains from one sample in a study of long-term antiretroviral therapy in people with HIV. The repertoire was sequenced with immunoSEQ multiplex PCR; TCRdb's copy has only in-frame clones and lacks some. The profile shows tens of thousands of clones, approximately 88% of them singletons. The sample consisted of unsorted PBMCs, taken around 4.1 years after starting antiretroviral therapy. The receptors originated from a man aged 25-45 years with HIV. The CDR3 runs from the conserved cysteine through the conserved F or W. The order of the fields is J gene, clone size, V gene, D gene, CDR3 DNA, CDR3 protein. D genes are given only for firm matches. Expanded clones get a size class; other rows say once, few or many, or leave the size out.

TRBJ2-3 . TRBV29-1 . TGCAGCGTCTTCCCTAGCACAGATACGCAGTATTTT CSVFPSTDTQYF
TRBJ2-4 . TRBV29-1 TRBD2 TGCAGCGTGGGGGGAGGGAGGAAAAACATTCAGTACTTC CSVGGGRKNIQYF
TRBJ2-7 few TRBV25-1 TRBD2 TGTGCCAGCAGTATTGGGACTAGCGGTCCCTACGAGCAGTACTTC CASSIGTSGPYEQYF
TRBJ1-5 . TRBV5-1 TRBD1 TGCGCCAGCAGCGAACTGGGACAGGGTGGTGGCCAGCCCCAGCATTTT CASSELGQGGGQPQHF
TRBJ1-5 . TRBV25-1 . TGTGCCAGCAGTGAAAATGAGGGGAAAAGCAATCAGCCCCAGCATTTT CASSENEGKSNQPQHF
TRBJ1-2 . TRBV5-1 . TGCGCCAGCAGCTTGCCTTCCACCGGTATAACGGTCTATGGCTACACCTTC CASSLPSTGITVYGYTF
TRBJ2-7 . TRBV7-9 . TGTGCCAGCAGCTTAAGCGGAGGTAACGAGCAGTACTTC CASSLSGGNEQYF
TRBJ1-5 few TRBV2 . TGTGCCAGCAGTGAAATGGGGGGGCCGGGGCAGCCCCAGCATTTT CASSEMGGPGQPQHF
TRBJ2-5 . TRBV1 . TGCACCAGCAGCCAGTTGGGACTAGCGGGGGCCGATATCCAAGAGACCCAGTACTTC CTSSQLGLAGADIQETQYF
TRBJ1-6 . TRBV7-9 TRBD1 TGTGCCAGCAGCTTACACGGGACAGCGAATAATTCACCCCTCCACTTT CASSLHGTANNSPLHF
TRBJ2-7 . TRBV9 TRBD2 TGTGCCAGCAGCGCCCGGACTAGCGGGAATCGGTACGAGCAGTACTTC CASSARTSGNRYEQYF
TRBJ2-7 . TRBV30 . TGTGCCTGGGAAGACAGAACCTACGAGCAGTACTTC CAWEDRTYEQYF
TRBJ1-2 . TRBV28 TRBD1 TGTGCCAGCAGCCTCACAGGGGGCGATGGCTACACCTTC CASSLTGGDGYTF
TRBJ2-3 . TRBV7-9 TRBD1 TGTGCCAGCAGCTTAATTCATAGGACAGGGACGGATACGCAGTATTTT CASSLIHRTGTDTQYF
TRBJ2-1 . TRBV5-5 . TGTGCCAGCAGCCCAAGGTCCAACATGAAGGCTGAGCAGTTCTTC CASSPRSNMKAEQFF
TRBJ1-5 . TRBV12-5 TRBD1 TGTGCTAGTGGTTTGCCGGACAGGGCGGATCAGCCCCAGCATTTT CASGLPDRADQPQHF
TRBJ2-1 few TRBV2 TRBD2 TGTGCCAGTAGACTAGCGGCAACCTACAATGAGCAGTTCTTC CASRLAATYNEQFF
TRBJ2-1 few TRBV10-1 TRBD2 TGCGCCAGCAGTTGTAGCGGGAGGGATTGGCAGTTCTTC CASSCSGRDWQFF
TRBJ1-3 . TRBV19 . TGTGCCAGTAGTAATCCCACGGGGCCCGGGGACACCATATATTTT CASSNPTGPGDTIYF
TRBJ1-3 . TRBV6-1 . TGTGCCAGCAGTGAATGGTGGACACCCGGAAACACCATATATTTT CASSEWWTPGNTIYF
TRBJ1-2 . TRBV18 . TGTGCCAGCTCACCCGCGGGACGCGGTATCTCCGGCTACACCTTC CASSPAGRGISGYTF
TRBJ2-3 . TRBV5-6 . TGTGCCAGCAGCTTCGGGAGGGCAGGGGGCTTGACAGATACGCAGTATTTT CASSFGRAGGLTDTQYF
TRBJ1-2 . TRBV2 . TGTGCCAGCAGTGAGGCAAGGGGGGGGCCGAACTATGGCTACACCTTC CASSEARGGPNYGYTF
TRBJ1-2 . TRBV6-5 . TGTGCCAGCAGTTACACCCGCTCCGGGCGTGGCTACACCTTC CASSYTRSGRGYTF
TRBJ1-2 . TRBV27 . TGTGCCAGCAGTTTAGGCGCCGCAGGCCACTATGGCTACACCTTC CASSLGAAGHYGYTF
TRBJ2-3 . TRBV5-3 . TGTGCCAGAAGCTTCCCGGGAGCCGGCACAGATACGCAGTATTTT CARSFPGAGTDTQYF
TRBJ2-1 . TRBV28 TRBD2 TGTGCCAGCAGTCTGGGGGGGTACGGCGGGGCCCCTCTGGCGGAGTTCTTC CASSLGGYGGAPLAEFF
TRBJ2-5 . TRBV27 . TGTGCCAGCAGTTTAAAGGAGGGCGAGTCCCAGTACTTC CASSLKEGESQYF
TRBJ1-5 . TRBV19 . TGTGCCAGTAGTATAGGAGCGGGGAGGCAGCCCCAGCATTTT CASSIGAGRQPQHF
TRBJ2-2 . TRBV7-3 . TGTGCCAGCAGTAGACTTAGTCCTGGGCGGACCGGGGAGCTGTTTTTT CASSRLSPGRTGELFF
TRBJ1-4 . TRBV18 TRBD1 TGTGCCAGCTCACCGACAACAGGGGATAATGAAAAACTGTTTTTT CASSPTTGDNEKLFF
TRBJ1-4 once TRBV6-5 TRBD1 TGTGCCAGCAGTGACAGGGGTTCCGAAAAACTGTTTTTT CASSDRGSEKLFF
TRBJ2-3 . TRBV4-2 TRBD2 TGTGCCAGCAGCCAAGGACTAGCGGGGGGGCCGGGCACAGATACGCAGTATTTT CASSQGLAGGPGTDTQYF
TRBJ2-3 once TRBV11-3 . TGTGCCAGCAGCACCGATACAGATACGCAGTATTTT CASSTDTDTQYF
TRBJ1-6 . TRBV30 . TGTGCCTGGACATCGGGACCGACACCCCTCCACTTT CAWTSGPTPLHF
TRBJ1-4 . TRBV30 TRBD1 TGTGCCTGGAGCCCCGAGACAGGGCCAGGTGAAAAACTGTTTTTT CAWSPETGPGEKLFF
TRBJ1-3 . TRBV6-1 TRBD1 TGTGCCAGCAGTGAAGAAACGGGGACAGCTGGAAACACCATATATTTT CASSEETGTAGNTIYF
TRBJ1-3 . TRBV2 . TGTGCCAGCACCGAAGGGGGACCGGGAAACACCATATATTTT CASTEGGPGNTIYF
TRBJ1-2 . TRBV11-2 TRBD1 TGTGCCAGCAGCTTAGGTCAGGGGGCTGGGTATGGCTACACCTTC CASSLGQGAGYGYTF
TRBJ1-1 once TRBV5-4 . TGTGCCAGCAGATCCAGGGATGACACTGAAGCTTTCTTT CASRSRDDTEAFF
TRBJ2-7 . TRBV27 . TGTGCCAGCAGTTCCCTGACAGACTACGAGCAGTACTTC CASSSLTDYEQYF
TRBJ1-2 . TRBV2 . TGTGCCAGCAGTGAAGGTGCCAGCCTGGGCTACACCTTC CASSEGASLGYTF
TRBJ2-7 . TRBV11-2 TRBD1 TGTGCCAGCAGATCAACAGGGGGCTGGTACGAGCAGTACTTC CASRSTGGWYEQYF
TRBJ1-2 once TRBV7-3 . TGTGCCAGCAGCTTAGGGTCAGGGGCGAATGGCTACACCTTC CASSLGSGANGYTF
TRBJ2-5 . TRBV27 TRBD2 TGTGCCAGCAGTTATCCGGGACTAGCGGGAAAAGAGACCCAGTACTTC CASSYPGLAGKETQYF
TRBJ2-5 . TRBV19 . TGTGCCAGTAGCTGGCAGGGGAAAGAGACCCAGTACTTC CASSWQGKETQYF